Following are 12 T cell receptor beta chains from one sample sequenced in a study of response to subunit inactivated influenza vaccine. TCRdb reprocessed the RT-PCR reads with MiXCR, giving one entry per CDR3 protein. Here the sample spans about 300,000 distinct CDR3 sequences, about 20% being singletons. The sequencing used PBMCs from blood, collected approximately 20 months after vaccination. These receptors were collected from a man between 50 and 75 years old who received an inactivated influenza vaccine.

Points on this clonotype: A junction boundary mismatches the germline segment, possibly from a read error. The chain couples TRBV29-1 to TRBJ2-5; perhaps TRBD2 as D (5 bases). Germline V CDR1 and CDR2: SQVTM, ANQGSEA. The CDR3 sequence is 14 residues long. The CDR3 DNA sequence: TGCAACGTTGTAGGGTGGGAGCGTGTTAAGACCCAGTACTTC. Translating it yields CNVVGWERVKTQYF.

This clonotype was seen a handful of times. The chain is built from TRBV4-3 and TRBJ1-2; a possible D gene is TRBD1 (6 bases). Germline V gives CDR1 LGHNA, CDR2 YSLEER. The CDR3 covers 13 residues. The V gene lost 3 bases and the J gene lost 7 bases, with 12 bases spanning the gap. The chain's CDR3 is CASSQAVGAGYTF. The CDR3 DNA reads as TGCGCCAGCAGCCAGGCAGTGGGGGCTGGCTACACCTTC.

The CDR3 DNA follows: TGCGCCAGCAGCCGGGGACAGGGGACATATGGCTACACCTTC. This codes for CASSRGQGTYGYTF. V and J are TRBV5-1 and TRBJ1-2; 10 bases line up with TRBD1. CDR3 size: 14 residues. V trimming: 4 bases; J trimming: 5 bases; junction bases outside the gene matches: 5. Germline V lookup: CDR1 SGHRS, CDR2 YFSETQ.

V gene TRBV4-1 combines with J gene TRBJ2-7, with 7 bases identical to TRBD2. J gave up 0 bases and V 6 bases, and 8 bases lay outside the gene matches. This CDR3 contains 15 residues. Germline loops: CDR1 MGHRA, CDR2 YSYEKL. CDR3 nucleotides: TGCGCCAGCAGACGACTAGCTCTCAGCTCCTACGAGCAGTACTTC. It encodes CASRRLALSSYEQYF.

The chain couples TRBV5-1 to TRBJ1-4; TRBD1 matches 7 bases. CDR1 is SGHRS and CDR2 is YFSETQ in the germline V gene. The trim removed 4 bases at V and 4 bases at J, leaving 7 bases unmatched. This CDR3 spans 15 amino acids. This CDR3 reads CASSGGTAINEKLFF. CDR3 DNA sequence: TGCGCCAGCAGCGGGGGGACAGCCATTAATGAAAAACTGTTTTTT.

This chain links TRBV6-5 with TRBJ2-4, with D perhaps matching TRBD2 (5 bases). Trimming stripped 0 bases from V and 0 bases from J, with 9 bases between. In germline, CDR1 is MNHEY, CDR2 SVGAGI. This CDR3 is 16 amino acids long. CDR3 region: CASSYSSGGAKNIQYF. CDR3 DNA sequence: TGTGCCAGCAGTTACTCGAGTGGAGGAGCCAAAAACATTCAGTACTTC.

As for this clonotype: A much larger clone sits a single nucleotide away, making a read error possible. Here the CDR3 reads CASRGQGNSPLQF. The DNA for the CDR3 is TGTGCCAGCAGAGGACAGGGAAATTCACCCCTCCAGTTT. The chain has TRBV6-2 or TRBV6-3 and TRBJ1-6, with 8 bases fitting TRBD1. The CDR3 is 13 amino acids. Germline CDR1 MNHEY, CDR2 SVGEGT.

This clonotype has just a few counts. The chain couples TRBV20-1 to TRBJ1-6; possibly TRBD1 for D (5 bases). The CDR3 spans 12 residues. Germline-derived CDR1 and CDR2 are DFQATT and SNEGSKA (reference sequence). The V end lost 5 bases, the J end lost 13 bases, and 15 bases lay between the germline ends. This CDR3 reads CSAGGPVVPLHF. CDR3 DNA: TGCAGTGCTGGGGGACCGGTTGTGCCCCTCCACTTT.

The CDR3 here is CASSQGTGTGETGGEKLFF. The DNA for the CDR3 is TGCGCCAGCAGCCAAGGGACCGGGACAGGGGAAACAGGAGGTGAAAAACTGTTTTTT. The V call is TRBV4-3, the J call TRBJ1-4; 10 bases match TRBD1. Trimming cost V 1 base and J 7 bases; bases outside gene matches: 15. CDR3 length: 19 amino acids. Germline assignment: CDR1 LGHNA and CDR2 YSLEER.

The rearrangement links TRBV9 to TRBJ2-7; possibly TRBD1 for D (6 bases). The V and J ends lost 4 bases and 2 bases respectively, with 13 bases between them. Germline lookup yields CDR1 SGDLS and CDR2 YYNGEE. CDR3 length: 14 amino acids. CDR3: CASSKRQAAYEQYF. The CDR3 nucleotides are TGTGCCAGCAGCAAAAGACAGGCCGCCTACGAGCAGTACTTC.

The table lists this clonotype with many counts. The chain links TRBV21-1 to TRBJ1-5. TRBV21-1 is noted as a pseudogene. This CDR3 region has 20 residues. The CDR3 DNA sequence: TGTGCCAGCAGCAAAGAAGATCTGTTAAGCCCTCAACATAGCAATCAGCCCCAGCATTTT. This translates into CASSKEDLLSPQHSNQPQHF.

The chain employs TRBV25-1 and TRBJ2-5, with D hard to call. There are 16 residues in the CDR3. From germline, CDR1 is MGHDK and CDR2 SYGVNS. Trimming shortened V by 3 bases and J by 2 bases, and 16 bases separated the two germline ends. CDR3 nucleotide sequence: TGTGCCAGCAGTGATAGGTTCGGCAGGCGTCAAGAGACCCAGTACTTC. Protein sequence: CASSDRFGRRQETQYF.